The 32 T cell receptor beta chains listed next were all sequenced from one sample in a study of post-analysis software for immune sequencing data (dated by TCRdb to 2013 to 2016). Antigens for these TCRs are unknown. Points the paper makes about the study in general: Significantly higher frequencies in patients than in controls were found for a few TRBV segments, including TRBV5-6, TRBV5-1 and TRBV20-1.

Library prep was done by PCR. Sequenced on an Illumina HiSeq 2500. To reduce PCR and sequencing biases, unique molecular identifiers were incorporated into the TCR beta cDNA libraries. TCRdb trimmed public reads at Q25 via fastp, called clones via MiXCR and kept in-frame beta chains. CDR3 protein sequences are deduplicated, and each keeps its most common genes and DNA. Across this sample there are about 820,000 distinct CDR3 sequences, with roughly half seen only once. 4.6% of the sample lies in the top ten. Sequencing used blood. The receptors here all came from a girl aged 10 to 17 with multiple sclerosis.

V is TRBV20-1 and J is TRBJ1-5, with D possibly TRBD1 on 5 matching bases. V gave up 6 bases and J gave up 4 bases, with 22 bases separating them. This CDR3 contains 16 residues. Germline V gives CDR1 DFQATT, CDR2 SNEGSKA (reference sequence). CDR3 coding DNA: TGCAGTGCCCTGCTGCTGGGGGGATCCTCAAATCAGCCCCAGCATTTT. It encodes CSALLLGGSSNQPQHF.

Here the CDR3 reads CASSFLMRLAGEETQYF. CDR3 DNA sequence: TGTGCCAGCAGTTTCTTAATGAGACTAGCGGGAGAGGAGACCCAGTACTTC. The chain links TRBV12-3 or TRBV12-4 to TRBJ2-5; 12 bases line up with TRBD2. Losses at the gene ends were 3 bases for V and 5 bases for J; bases not matched to a gene: 10. CDR3 length: 17 residues.

The chain carries TRBV10-3 and TRBJ2-1; D is tentatively TRBD1 or TRBD2 (5 bases each). The CDR3 covers 13 residues. V lost 7 bases, J lost 6 bases, and 13 bases lay in between. CDR1 and CDR2 (germline): ENHRY, SYGVKD. CDR3 loop: CAITGTPGNEQFF. Here the CDR3 DNA reads TGTGCCATCACCGGGACCCCCGGCAATGAGCAGTTCTTC.

The genes are TRBV2 and TRBJ2-4, with D possibly TRBD2 on 5 matching bases. The DNA end is more similar to TRBJ2-7, so the J call may be wrong. The germline V gene encodes CDR1 SNHLY and CDR2 FYNNEI. This CDR3 is built from 12 residues. This CDR3 reads CASEEEAYEQYF. The DNA of the CDR3 is TGTGCCAGCGAGGAGGAAGCCTACGAGCAGTACTTC.

V and J are TRBV9 and TRBJ2-3, with TRBD1 as a possible D gene (6 bases). Germline V lookup: CDR1 SGDLS, CDR2 YYNGEE. V gave up 4 bases and J gave up 0 bases, with 15 bases separating them. The CDR3 is made up of 16 amino acids. The CDR3 is CASSPRTATSTDTQYF. The CDR3 coding sequence is TGTGCCAGCAGCCCCCGGACAGCTACTAGCACAGATACGCAGTATTTT. Variable domain in full (rest from reference TRBV9 and TRBJ2-3): DSGVTQTPKHLITATGQRVTLRCSPRSGDLSVYWYQQSLDQGLQFLIQYYNGEERAKGNILERFSAQQFPDLHSELNLSSLELGDSALYFCASSPRTATSTDTQYFGPGTRLTVL.

The genes are TRBV7-9 and TRBJ2-2, with 13 bases that match TRBD2. CDR1 SEHNR and CDR2 FQNEAQ come from the germline V gene (reference sequence). J lost 0 bases, V lost 8 bases, and 3 bases had no gene match. The CDR3 is 16 residues long. Written as DNA, the CDR3 is TGTGCCAGCGACGGGACTAGCGGGACGAACACCGGGGAGCTGTTTTTT. Translation gives CASDGTSGTNTGELFF.

This chain links TRBV11-2 with TRBJ1-2, with D possibly being TRBD1 (5 bases). The CDR3 is 15 residues long. V lost 2 bases and J lost 0, with 10 bases in between. CDR1 SGHAT and CDR2 FQNNGV come from the germline V gene. CDR3 DNA: TGTGCCAGCAGCTTACAGGGTTCGGCTAACTATGGCTACACCTTC. Protein product: CASSLQGSANYGYTF.

The rearrangement uses TRBV18 and TRBJ1-2; D is perhaps TRBD1 (6 bases). This CDR3 is built from 13 residues. Germline CDR1 is KGHSH and CDR2 is LQKENI. Trimming left V 6 bases short and J 8 bases short, with 16 bases between. DNA of the CDR3: TGTGCCAGCTCGCGACAGGCCCCCGACGGCTACACCTTC. Protein sequence: CASSRQAPDGYTF.

This chain links TRBV20-1 with TRBJ2-3; D is unclear. Per germline, CDR1 DFQATT and CDR2 SNEGSKA (reference sequence). V lost 6 bases, J lost 2 bases, and 12 bases lay in between. This CDR3 has 13 residues. The CDR3 coding sequence is TGCAGTGCAAACACAGAGATCACAGATACGCAGTATTTT. It specifies CSANTEITDTQYF.

This clonotype was seen only once. The J gene is TRBJ2-2, the V gene TRBV5-1, with TRBD2 matching 7 bases. Trimming removed 3 bases from V and 5 bases from J; junction bases left unmatched: 16. The germline V gene has CDR1 SGHRS and CDR2 YFSETQ. The length of the CDR3 is 18 residues. The DNA for the CDR3 is TGCGCCAGCAGCTCAATGGCGGGACTACCCCTCAGGACCGGGGAGCTGTTTTTT. Its translation: CASSSMAGLPLRTGELFF.

The chain uses TRBV7-6 and TRBJ2-5, with D possibly being TRBD1 or TRBD2 (5 bases each). Trimming stripped 5 bases from V and 7 bases from J, with 17 bases between. The germline V gene has CDR1 SGHVS and CDR2 FNYEAQ. The CDR3 is 14 residues long. CDR3 protein: CASSNRDRDWTQYF. The CDR3 DNA follows: TGTGCCAGCAGCAACCGGGACCGAGATTGGACCCAGTACTTC.

The sample holds a few counts of this clonotype. The gene calls are TRBV3-1 and TRBJ1-2; D is unresolved. The CDR3 has 14 amino acids. V gave up 0 bases and J gave up 6 bases, with 11 bases separating them. Germline-derived CDR1 and CDR2 are LGHDT and YNNKEL (reference sequence). CDR3 DNA sequence: TGTGCCAGCAGCCAAGAGTTGTCGGGTAATGGCTACACCTTC. This codes for CASSQELSGNGYTF.

The V gene is TRBV9, the J gene TRBJ1-2; possible D gene TRBD1, 5 bases. The CDR3 is made up of 15 amino acids. Trimming took 0 bases from V and 2 from J, leaving 11 bases between them. The germline V gene has CDR1 SGDLS and CDR2 YYNGEE. In DNA, the CDR3 is TGTGCCAGCAGCGTAGCTGGGACTCCAAACTATGGCTACACCTTC. Protein sequence: CASSVAGTPNYGYTF.

This chain links TRBV10-3 with TRBJ2-7; 7 nucleotides align to TRBD2. The DNA end is more similar to TRBJ2-5, so the J call may be wrong. This CDR3 has 13 amino acids. CDR1 is ENHRY, CDR2 SYGVKD, per germline. The CDR3 here is CAIRTSIGETQYF. The CDR3 coding sequence is TGTGCCATCAGGACTAGCATTGGAGAGACCCAGTACTTC.

The rearrangement links TRBV20-1 to TRBJ2-7; 10 bases agree with TRBD1. V trimming: 3 bases; J trimming: 5 bases; junction bases outside the gene matches: 7. CDR3 length: 14 amino acids. Germline V gives CDR1 DFQATT, CDR2 SNEGSKA (reference sequence). DNA for the CDR3: TGCAGTGCTAGGGCCCCGGGACAGGGGAACGAGCAGTACTTC. Its translation is CSARAPGQGNEQYF.

A few counts support this clonotype. J is TRBJ2-5 and V is TRBV7-8; D might be TRBD2 (5 bases). This CDR3 has 13 amino acids. Germline V gene sequence: CDR1 SGHVS, CDR2 FQNEAQ. The ends were cut back, 0 bases at V and 5 bases at J, with 7 bases in the middle. CDR3 sequence reads: CASSLAERETQYF. The CDR3 DNA sequence: TGTGCCAGCAGCTTAGCCGAGCGGGAGACCCAGTACTTC.

In its sample, this clonotype was seen a few times. The gene calls are TRBV27 and TRBJ2-7, with D unclear. Germline CDR1 reads MNHEY; CDR2 reads SMNVEV (reference sequence). This CDR3 is built from 16 residues. Trimming cost V 2 bases and J 1 base, with 15 bases left between them. In DNA form, the CDR3 reads TGTGCCAGCAGTTTACTACCTGCGACGGCTTCCTACGAGCAGTACTTC. Its protein product is CASSLLPATASYEQYF.

V and J are TRBV12-3 or TRBV12-4 and TRBJ2-5, with a tentative D call TRBD2 (5 bases). Trimming removed 6 bases at V and 4 bases at J, with 12 bases between. CDR3 length equals 13 residues. As DNA, the CDR3 is TGTGCCAGCAGCATACCCGAGGGAGAGACCCAGTACTTC. Protein product: CASSIPEGETQYF.

This chain joins TRBV10-3 and TRBJ1-2, with 8 positions matching TRBD1. Trimming took 3 bases from V and 6 from J; bases not matched to a gene: 9. This CDR3 is 15 amino acids long. The germline gives CDR1 ENHRY, CDR2 SYGVKD. CDR3 in amino acids: CAISDSGQGRDGYTF. The CDR3 bases are TGTGCCATCAGTGACTCCGGACAGGGACGGGATGGCTACACCTTC.

This chain uses TRBV4-2 with TRBJ1-1, with 8 bases aligning to TRBD1. Germline CDR1 LGHNA, CDR2 YNFKEQ. Unmatched junction bases numbered 13, after V lost 3 bases and J lost 10 bases. The CDR3 spans 15 residues. This chain's CDR3 is CASSQGQAGSGGAFF. In nucleotides, the CDR3 is TGTGCCAGCAGCCAGGGACAGGCCGGTTCGGGGGGAGCTTTCTTT.

The chain links TRBV7-7 to TRBJ2-5; TRBD2 matches at 8 bases. J was trimmed by 4 bases and V by 5 bases; bases with no gene match: 6. This CDR3 region has 14 residues. Germline CDR1 SSHAT, CDR2 FNYEAQ (reference sequence). CDR3 in DNA: TGTGCCAGCAGCCTCCGGGAGGGAGGAGAGACCCAGTACTTC. This gives the protein CASSLREGGETQYF.

The V call is TRBV12-3 or TRBV12-4, the J call TRBJ2-4, with no clear D. The last part of the DNA fits TRBJ2-7 better; the J call may be wrong. The CDR3 has 12 amino acids. CDR3 loop: CASTRFPGEQYF. CDR3 in DNA: TGTGCCAGCACCCGGTTCCCCGGCGAGCAGTACTTC.

Comments on this clonotype: The junction does not match germline at one end; this may be a read error. This rearrangement joins TRBV5-1 to TRBJ2-3, with 8 bases matching TRBD1. The CDR3 covers 16 residues. Germline values: CDR1 SGHRS, CDR2 YFSETQ. The DNA of the CDR3 is TGCGTCAGCAGCGTCGGACAGGGAGTGAGCACAGATACGCAGTATTTT. Amino acid sequence: CVSSVGQGVSTDTQYF.

This sequence joins TRBV29-1 and TRBJ2-1; D is possibly TRBD1 (6 bases). Trimming stripped 7 bases from V and 0 bases from J, with 16 bases between. CDR1 and CDR2 from the germline V gene are SQVTM and ANQGSEA. The length of the CDR3 is 15 residues. The CDR3 spells CSGAEGQISYNEQFF. CDR3 nucleotides: TGCAGCGGGGCCGAAGGACAGATCTCCTACAATGAGCAGTTCTTC.

The chain combines TRBV6-1 with TRBJ2-7; 7 bases fit TRBD2. The CDR3 is 15 amino acids. Germline V gene data show CDR1 as MNHNS and CDR2 as SASEGT. V lost 2 bases and J lost 3; bases outside the gene matches: 7. CDR3 coding DNA: TGTGCCAGCAGTGAAACGGCGGGGAGGGACTACGAGCAGTACTTC. Protein sequence: CASSETAGRDYEQYF.

CDR3: CASSSLGGGPYNEQFF. The CDR3 DNA is TGTGCCAGCAGCTCCCTTGGCGGGGGCCCCTACAATGAGCAGTTCTTC. V is TRBV7-2 and J is TRBJ2-1; perhaps TRBD2 as D (7 bases). The germline V gene has CDR1 SGHTA and CDR2 FQGNSA. This CDR3 region has 16 residues. The ends were cut back, 4 bases at V and 2 bases at J, with 15 bases in the middle.

This rearrangement joins TRBV6-8 to TRBJ1-5; D is possibly TRBD1 (5 bases). V was shortened by 7 bases and J by 7 bases, with 17 bases between the two germline ends. The CDR3 spans 14 residues. CDR1 and CDR2 from the germline V gene are MNHGY and SAAAGT. The CDR3 coding sequence is TGTGCCAGCATCAAGGCCCGCAGGGCCCAGCCCCAGCATTTT. As protein: CASIKARRAQPQHF.

The chain employs TRBV5-6 and TRBJ2-3, with D tentatively TRBD1 (6 bases). This CDR3 is built from 15 residues. In germline, CDR1 is SGHDT, CDR2 YYEEEE. Trimming took off 6 bases at V and 0 bases at J, with 14 bases between the two ends. CDR3 loop: CASMWTASSTDTQYF. The DNA for the CDR3 is TGTGCCAGCATGTGGACAGCCTCTAGCACAGATACGCAGTATTTT.

This clonotype was counted between two and nine times. The V gene is TRBV18, the J gene TRBJ2-7, with D perhaps matching TRBD2 (5 bases). The V and J ends lost 4 bases and 2 bases respectively, with 9 bases between them. This CDR3 comprises 13 residues. The germline gives CDR1 KGHSH, CDR2 LQKENI. CDR3 in amino acids: CASSRGVTYEQYF. In nucleotides, the CDR3 is TGTGCCAGCTCACGGGGAGTAACCTACGAGCAGTACTTC.

The chain has TRBV3-1 and TRBJ2-7; TRBD2 is a possible D gene (6 bases). V was shortened by 1 base and J by 7 bases, with 17 bases between the two germline ends. The germline V gene has CDR1 LGHDT and CDR2 YNNKEL (reference sequence). The CDR3 is made up of 15 amino acids. For the CDR3, the DNA is TGTGCCAGCAGCCAAGTCGACTCCTGGGGAGGTGAGCAGTACTTC. Protein: CASSQVDSWGGEQYF.

The V call is TRBV20-1, the J call TRBJ2-7; D remains unclear. This CDR3 comprises 15 residues. Germline lookup yields CDR1 DFQATT and CDR2 SNEGSKA (reference sequence). Trimming left V 5 bases short and J 0 bases short, with 17 bases between. Here the CDR3 reads CSAWRWDSDSYEQYF. The CDR3 DNA sequence: TGCAGTGCTTGGAGATGGGATTCGGACTCCTACGAGCAGTACTTC.

The CDR3 coding sequence is TGTGCCAGCAGCTTCGGGACAGGGAACGGTGAGCAGTTCTTC. Translated, it gives CASSFGTGNGEQFF. The chain has TRBV7-3 and TRBJ2-1; TRBD1 agrees at 9 bases. V trimming: 3 bases; J trimming: 9 bases; junction bases outside the gene matches: 6. Germline V gives CDR1 SGHTA, CDR2 FQGTGA. The CDR3 runs 14 residues.